A single sample gave rise to the 23 T cell receptor beta chains below, sequenced in a study of T cells in Graves' hyperthyroidism and ophthalmopathy (dated 2019 in TCRdb). The library was made by multiplex PCR. Sequenced using an Illumina HiSeq 2000. Amplification of TCR beta CDR3 regions was carried out from RNA transcripts. The TCR CDR3 was subjected to a first round of RT-PCR using the HTBI primer set and the Qiagen OneStep RT-PCR kit. Using fastp trimming at Q25 and MiXCR clonotype assembly, TCRdb reanalyzed the public sequencing data and kept in-frame beta chains. Every CDR3 protein is listed once, alongside the most common genes and DNA of its rows. Here the sample has hundreds of thousands of distinct CDR3 sequences; roughly a quarter occur a single time. About 11% of the sample rests with the top ten. Sequencing was carried out using blood. The receptors come from a woman younger than 45 with Graves' ophthalmopathy.

The chain links TRBV24-1 to TRBJ2-2, with 7 bases fitting TRBD2. Unmatched junction bases numbered 7, after V lost 9 bases and J lost 7 bases. The germline V gene encodes CDR1 KGHDR and CDR2 SFDVKD. The CDR3 has 13 amino acids. CDR3 in amino acids: CATATPGGGELFF. CDR3 DNA: TGTGCCACCGCCACCCCGGGAGGCGGGGAGCTGTTTTTT.

The genes are TRBV6-1 and TRBJ1-3; possible D gene TRBD1, 6 bases. The CDR3 runs to 15 residues. Germline V gene data show CDR1 as MNHNS and CDR2 as SASEGT. Trimming stripped 1 base from V and 8 bases from J, with 15 bases between. The CDR3 loop reads CASSEEVTGGDTIYF. The CDR3 nucleotides are TGTGCCAGCAGTGAAGAGGTGACAGGTGGTGACACCATATATTTT.

The rearrangement joins TRBV12-3 or TRBV12-4 to TRBJ1-1, with TRBD1 identical over 7 bases. The length of the CDR3 is 15 residues. Losses at the gene ends were 6 bases for V and 6 bases for J; bases not matched to a gene: 13. The CDR3 DNA follows: TGTGCCAGCAGCCTCATGGACAGGTCCCTCTCTGAAGCTTTCTTT. It codes for CASSLMDRSLSEAFF.

The chain employs TRBV6-2 or TRBV6-3 and TRBJ2-5; a possible D gene is TRBD1 (6 bases). Trimming shortened V by 8 bases and J by 1 base, and 17 bases separated the two germline ends. The CDR3 runs to 15 residues. Germline CDR1 is MNHEY and CDR2 is SVGEGT. In DNA, the CDR3 is TGTGCCAGCGCTCAGGGGCCATGGGCCCAAGAGACCCAGTACTTC. It specifies CASAQGPWAQETQYF.

The rearrangement links TRBV12-5 to TRBJ2-7; no definite D call. Per germline, CDR1 LGHNT and CDR2 FRNRAP. Trimming removed 2 bases from V and 5 bases from J, with 10 bases in between. This CDR3 comprises 13 residues. The chain's CDR3 is CASGLFLGNEQYF. The CDR3 DNA reads TGTGCTAGTGGTTTGTTTTTAGGGAACGAGCAGTACTTC.

This clonotype was counted only a few times. The V and J genes are TRBV5-1 and TRBJ1-2; D is possibly TRBD1 (5 bases). Trimming removed 0 bases from V and 7 bases from J, with 19 bases in between. The CDR3 runs to 16 residues. Germline V CDR1 and CDR2: SGHRS, YFSETQ. DNA for the CDR3: TGCGCCAGCAGCTTGGAGGCAGGGAGCTGGGTCGGTGGCTACACCTTC. Its translation is CASSLEAGSWVGGYTF.

This clonotype was counted at least ten times. The chain joins TRBV6-4 to TRBJ2-2; the D call may be TRBD1 or TRBD2 (5 bases each). The ends were cut back, 6 bases at V and 3 bases at J, with 8 bases in the middle. This CDR3 region has 13 residues. Germline CDR1 reads MRHNA; CDR2 reads SNTAGT. The CDR3 here is CASRGDHTGELFF. The CDR3 DNA sequence: TGTGCCAGCAGAGGGGACCACACCGGGGAGCTGTTTTTT.

The chain links TRBV7-8 to TRBJ2-7; D is possibly TRBD1 (7 bases). The CDR3 covers 15 residues. Trimming left V 3 bases short and J 3 bases short, with 15 bases between. Germline CDR1 reads SGHVS; CDR2 reads FQNEAQ. CDR3 nucleotides: TGTGCCAGCAGCTTGGCAGGGGGGAGGTTCTACGAGCAGTACTTC. Encoded protein: CASSLAGGRFYEQYF.

This clonotype was detected only a few times. The chain has TRBV12-3 or TRBV12-4 and TRBJ1-6; D may be TRBD1 (6 bases). The CDR3 is made up of 15 amino acids. V shed 6 bases and J shed 13 bases, with 22 bases lying between them. Here the CDR3 reads CASRGMSRGQGPLHF. In DNA, the CDR3 is TGTGCCAGCAGGGGGATGAGTCGGGGACAAGGGCCCCTCCACTTT.

This clonotype showed up just a few times. V usage is TRBV19 and J usage is TRBJ2-7; weak D call: TRBD1 (6 bases). Germline CDR1 is LNHDA and CDR2 is SQIVND (reference sequence). Trimming took 4 bases from V and 2 from J, leaving 12 bases between them. There are 14 residues in the CDR3. Here the CDR3 reads CASSTSGTTYEQYF. In nucleotides, the CDR3 is TGTGCCAGTAGTACGTCCGGGACAACCTACGAGCAGTACTTC.

The rearrangement joins TRBV25-1 to TRBJ1-5; tentative D call: TRBD1 (5 bases). CDR3 size: 13 residues. V lost 5 bases and J lost 7, with 12 bases in between. Germline loops: CDR1 MGHDK, CDR2 SYGVNS. The CDR3 DNA sequence: TGTGCCAGCAGTCCCCCCTGGGGGCAGCCCCAGCATTTT. It is translated as CASSPPWGQPQHF. The whole variable domain, remainder taken from reference TRBV25-1 and TRBJ1-5, is EADIYQTPRYLVIGTGKKITLECSQTMGHDKMYWYQQDPGMELHLIHYSYGVNSTEKGDLSSESTVSRIRTEHFPLTLESARPSHTSQYLCASSPPWGQPQHFGDGTRLSIL.

In regard to this clonotype: A much larger clone differs by one base, so this may be a read error. V usage is TRBV7-8 and J usage is TRBJ2-5; D not resolved. The germline V gene encodes CDR1 SGHVS and CDR2 FQNEAQ. This CDR3 contains 14 residues. The CDR3 here is CAISTADGSETQYF. For the CDR3, the DNA is TGTGCCATCAGCACCGCGGACGGTTCGGAGACCCAGTACTTC.

This clonotype was seen at least ten times. The J gene is TRBJ2-2, the V gene TRBV20-1; TRBD2 agrees at 8 bases. Trimming took 3 bases from V and 1 from J; bases not matched to a gene: 7. The CDR3 runs 16 residues. Looked up from germline, CDR1 is DFQATT and CDR2 is SNEGSKA (reference sequence). The CDR3 loop reads CSASAGTSGNTGELFF. In nucleotides, the CDR3 is TGCAGTGCTAGTGCTGGTACTAGCGGGAACACCGGGGAGCTGTTTTTT.

This clonotype was seen at least ten times. The rearrangement joins TRBV6-5 to TRBJ1-2; 8 nucleotides agree with TRBD1. The CDR3 consists of 14 residues. Germline V CDR1 and CDR2: MNHEY, SVGAGI. Unmatched junction bases numbered 3, after V lost 2 bases and J lost 4 bases. As DNA, the CDR3 is TGTGCCAGCAGTTACGGACAGGGAGGCTATGGCTACACCTTC. Translated, it gives CASSYGQGGYGYTF.

At least ten counts were recorded for this clonotype. The chain carries TRBV24-1 and TRBJ1-1, with 10 bases aligning to TRBD1. Germline V gives CDR1 KGHDR, CDR2 SFDVKD. CDR3 length: 16 amino acids. With V trimmed by 2 bases and J by 5 bases, 7 bases remained unmatched. The CDR3, as DNA: TGTGCCACCAGTGATTCCGGGACAGGGGTAGGAACTGAAGCTTTCTTT. It translates to CATSDSGTGVGTEAFF.

This clonotype was detected many times. This chain uses TRBV6-1 with TRBJ2-2; 8 bases line up with TRBD1. V dropped 4 bases and J dropped 7; count of bases not matched to a gene: 11. Germline CDR1 and CDR2: MNHNS and SASEGT. The CDR3 is made up of 16 amino acids. The CDR3 nucleotides read TGTGCCAGCAGTGGGGGGGAGACAGGGGAGGTCGGGGAGCTGTTTTTT. It encodes CASSGGETGEVGELFF.

In nucleotides, the CDR3 is TGCGCCAGCAGCCAACCAGGGGGCCCCAGAGCAAATCAGCCCCAGCATTTT. It specifies CASSQPGGPRANQPQHF. This sequence joins TRBV4-1 and TRBJ1-5, with 8 bases lining up with TRBD1. CDR3 length: 17 residues. The ends lost 2 bases at V and 4 bases at J; junction bases unmatched: 10. Germline loops: CDR1 MGHRA, CDR2 YSYEKL.

This clonotype has ten or more counts. V gene TRBV11-2 combines with J gene TRBJ2-2; D is perhaps TRBD1 (6 bases). Germline V gene lookup returns CDR1 SGHAT and CDR2 FQNNGV. V was pared by 3 bases and J by 3 bases, with 11 bases between. CDR3 size: 15 residues. CDR3 nucleotide sequence: TGTGCCAGCAGCTTGGGGGCGCGGGACACCGGGGAGCTGTTTTTT. Translated, it gives CASSLGARDTGELFF.

This clonotype has at least ten counts. CDR3 sequence (DNA): TGCGCCAGCAGCCAAGATTTGGTTGCCCACCCTGAAGCTTTCTTT. The encoded protein is CASSQDLVAHPEAFF. This chain uses TRBV4-1 with TRBJ1-1; unclear D gene. Trimming removed 0 bases from V and 6 bases from J, with 14 bases in between. This CDR3 comprises 15 residues. CDR1 and CDR2 (germline): MGHRA, YSYEKL.

This sequence joins TRBV6-1 and TRBJ2-7; D is uncertain. V lost 4 bases and J 7 bases, leaving 8 bases between the germline ends. This CDR3 contains 11 residues. CDR1 and CDR2 (germline): MNHNS, SASEGT. CDR3 in DNA: TGTGCCAGCAGTGGGAACAGAGAGCAGTACTTC. Translated, it gives CASSGNREQYF.

The chain uses TRBV2 and TRBJ2-5; D is perhaps TRBD2 (7 bases). Trimming shortened V by 8 bases and J by 1 base, and 14 bases separated the two germline ends. Germline V gives CDR1 SNHLY, CDR2 FYNNEI. The CDR3 is 14 residues long. The CDR3 sequence is CASAGATTQETQYF. In DNA, the CDR3 is TGTGCCAGCGCGGGGGCTACCACCCAAGAGACCCAGTACTTC.

The J gene is TRBJ1-2, the V gene TRBV20-1; tentative D call: TRBD1 (6 bases). From germline, CDR1 is DFQATT and CDR2 SNEGSKA (reference sequence). The CDR3 runs to 14 residues. V lost 3 bases to trimming and J lost 4 bases, with 15 bases between them. Here the CDR3 DNA reads TGCAGTGCTAGCAGCGGGGGCCCCTCCTATGGCTACACCTTC. The encoded protein is CSASSGGPSYGYTF.

The table lists this clonotype with a few counts. The chain is built from TRBV2 and TRBJ1-5; D is uncertain. This CDR3 is built from 12 residues. CDR1 is SNHLY, CDR2 FYNNEI, per germline. Trimming removed 6 bases from V and 5 bases from J, with 8 bases in between. The CDR3 loop reads CASRTRYQPQHF. The CDR3 DNA is TGTGCCAGCAGGACGCGTTATCAGCCCCAGCATTTT.